This is a list of T cell receptor beta chains from one sample in a study of Graves' ophthalmopathy and Graves' hyperthyroidism. TCRdb fed the multiplex PCR reads into MiXCR, producing one record per CDR3 protein. In the table there are some 520,000 distinct CDR3 sequences, around an eighth of which are singletons. Sequencing was performed on blood. The receptors shown here come from a woman under 40 with Graves' ophthalmopathy. Each CDR3 is given with its conserved first and last residue. The D gene is left open where the match is weak. Expanded clones are given a class, and other clones once, few, many or no size at all.

V gene	J gene	D gene	clone size	CDR3 DNA	CDR3 protein
TRBV27	TRBJ2-7	TRBD2	many	TGTGCCAGCAGTTCCCTTTTGGGAGCGGGGCTAAACTACGAGCAGTACTTC	CASSSLLGAGLNYEQYF
TRBV28	TRBJ2-7	NA	once	TGTGCCAGCAGTTTCGGACTCCACCGCGAGCAGTACTTC	CASSFGLHREQYF
TRBV6-1	TRBJ2-7	NA	many	TGTGCCGCTGGGGATTACGAGCAGTACTTC	CAAGDYEQYF
TRBV19	TRBJ1-3	TRBD1	NA	TGTGCCTCCGAAGACAGGGCTGGAAACACCATATATTTT	CASEDRAGNTIYF
TRBV7-9	TRBJ1-1	NA	many	TGTGCCAGCAGCTTAATCAATTCAGTCGGGGCCAATGAAGCTTTCTTT	CASSLINSVGANEAFF
TRBV6-2/TRBV6-3	TRBJ1-1	TRBD1	NA	TGTGCCAGCAACCTCAATCGGGACAGGGGGTTGGGCACTGAAGCTTTCTTT	CASNLNRDRGLGTEAFF
TRBV7-3	TRBJ2-5	NA	many	TGTGCCAGCAGTAAACAGGGTCCCCAAGAGACCCAGTACTTC	CASSKQGPQETQYF
TRBV12-3/TRBV12-4	TRBJ1-1	NA	many	TGTGCCAGCAGACCCTCCGGGACACTGAACACTGAAGCTTTCTTT	CASRPSGTLNTEAFF
TRBV12-3/TRBV12-4	TRBJ1-1	NA	many	TGTGCCAGCAGAAGTACACGTCCAGAAGCTTTCTTT	CASRSTRPEAFF
TRBV6-1	TRBJ2-2	NA	many	TGTGCCAGCAGTGAACACGGGGCGAACACCGGGGAGCTGTTTTTT	CASSEHGANTGELFF
TRBV11-2	TRBJ2-5	TRBD2	NA	TGTGCCAGCAGCTATGGACTAGCGGGGGCGCGGGGGGAGACCCAGTACTTC	CASSYGLAGARGETQYF
TRBV28	TRBJ2-7	NA	few	TGTGCCAGCAGTTTAAGGGAGTGGGAAAGGGGGACCTACACCTACGAGCAGTACTTC	CASSLREWERGTYTYEQYF
TRBV6-2/TRBV6-3	TRBJ2-7	TRBD2	many	TGTGCCAGCACCCTGACACTAGCGGGAGCATCCGAGCAGTACTTC	CASTLTLAGASEQYF
TRBV5-1	TRBJ2-7	TRBD2	many	TGCGCCAGCAGCCCAATCATCAGCGGGAGAGGGGAGCAGTACTTC	CASSPIISGRGEQYF
TRBV15	TRBJ2-7	NA	many	TGTGCCACCAGCAGAGATCCAGGGGACGAGCAGTACTTC	CATSRDPGDEQYF
TRBV20-1	TRBJ2-7	TRBD2	many	TGCAGTGCTGACACCGGGACTAGCGCCTCCTACGAGCAGTACTTC	CSADTGTSASYEQYF
TRBV12-3/TRBV12-4	TRBJ1-1	NA	many	TGTGCCAGCAGCCTGGACAGCAAGAACACTGAAGCTTTCTTT	CASSLDSKNTEAFF
TRBV12-3/TRBV12-4	TRBJ1-2	TRBD1	many	TGTGCCAGCAGTTTTCCAGGGGGTACCTATGGCTACACCTTC	CASSFPGGTYGYTF
TRBV9	TRBJ1-2	NA	many	TGTGCCAGCAGCGCATCAGGGTCGAATGGCTACACCTTC	CASSASGSNGYTF
TRBV29-1	TRBJ1-5	TRBD1	many	TGCAGCGTCGCTGGACAGGGCAATCAGCCCCAGCATTTT	CSVAGQGNQPQHF
TRBV28	TRBJ1-1	NA	few	TGTGCCAGCAGTTTCGGTGGTGGAGCTTTCTTT	CASSFGGGAFF
TRBV12-3/TRBV12-4	TRBJ2-7	TRBD2	many	TGTGCCAGCAGCCGCGGCGGGAGATTCTACGAGCAGTACTTC	CASSRGGRFYEQYF
TRBV7-2	TRBJ2-7	NA	many	TGTGCCAGCAGCTTAGGGGGGGATCCCTACGAGCAGTACTTC	CASSLGGDPYEQYF
TRBV6-6	TRBJ2-5	TRBD2	many	TGTGCCAGCAGTATGACTAGCGGCATACAAGAGACCCAGTACTTC	CASSMTSGIQETQYF
TRBV7-8	TRBJ2-7	TRBD1	many	TGTGCCAGCAGCTTAACAGGGGACCCCTACGAGCAGTACTTC	CASSLTGDPYEQYF
TRBV7-8	TRBJ2-7	NA	many	TGTGCCAGCAGCGTACAGACGGAAACCTATGCCTACGAGCAGTACTTC	CASSVQTETYAYEQYF
TRBV4-1	TRBJ2-7	TRBD1	few	TGCGCCAGCAGCCGACCCGGGACAGGGGGCGGTTACGAGCAGTACTTC	CASSRPGTGGGYEQYF
TRBV6-2/TRBV6-3	TRBJ1-5	TRBD1	many	TGTGCCAGCAGTTACGCGGGACAGTATAGCAATCAGCCCCAGCATTTT	CASSYAGQYSNQPQHF
TRBV12-3/TRBV12-4	TRBJ1-1	NA	many	TGTGCCAGCAGTCTGGGGGGGACGGGCACTGAAGCTTTCTTT	CASSLGGTGTEAFF
TRBV5-1	TRBJ1-1	TRBD1	many	TGCGCCAGCAGCTTGGCCACAGGGGAGACTGAAGCTTTCTTT	CASSLATGETEAFF
TRBV20-1	TRBJ2-2	NA	many	TGCAGTGCTAGAGAAGGAGCTTCTGGCCCGGGGGAGCTGTTTTTT	CSAREGASGPGELFF
TRBV6-4	TRBJ2-2	TRBD2	many	TGTGCCAGCAAAGCGCTAGCGGGAGATAGGAACACCGGGGAGCTGTTTTTT	CASKALAGDRNTGELFF
TRBV11-2	TRBJ1-1	NA	many	TGTGCCAGCAGCCCACCGGGACGGCCGAACACTGAAGCTTTCTTT	CASSPPGRPNTEAFF
TRBV20-1	TRBJ1-3	TRBD1	few	TGCAGTGCCCCGAGGACAGGGCAGGACACCATATATTTT	CSAPRTGQDTIYF
TRBV19	TRBJ2-7	NA	NA	TGTGCCAGTAGCAAGGCCAGGGACTACGAGCAGTACTTC	CASSKARDYEQYF
TRBV25-1	TRBJ1-2	TRBD1	many	TGTGCCAGCAGTGGATCAGGGGGACATGGCTACACCTTC	CASSGSGGHGYTF
TRBV28	TRBJ1-2	NA	many	TGTGCCAGCACGTTTCGGCTCGGGGGCTACACCTTC	CASTFRLGGYTF
TRBV29-1	TRBJ2-5	NA	many	TGCAGCGTGTTAAAGGTCGCACAAGAGACCCAGTACTTC	CSVLKVAQETQYF
TRBV15	TRBJ1-2	NA	NA	TGTGCCACCAGCAGAGGGAACATCTATGGCTACACCTTC	CATSRGNIYGYTF
TRBV7-2	TRBJ2-7	NA	many	TGTGCCAGCAGCTTAGTGGCAGCGTGGGGGGAGCAGTACTTC	CASSLVAAWGEQYF
TRBV28	TRBJ1-5	NA	many	TGTGCCAGCAGTCCCTGGAGGACAGATAGCAATCAGCCCCAGCATTTT	CASSPWRTDSNQPQHF
TRBV3-1	TRBJ1-1	NA	many	TGTGCCAGCAGCCAAGAATCATATCGGGGGACACGAGCTTTCTTT	CASSQESYRGTRAFF
TRBV7-2	TRBJ2-7	TRBD2	NA	TGTGCCAGCAGCGAAGGACTAGCGGGGGACTACGAGCAGTACTTC	CASSEGLAGDYEQYF
TRBV7-8	TRBJ2-5	TRBD1	NA	TGTGCCAGCAGATCACAGGGGGCAGAGACCCAGTACTTC	CASRSQGAETQYF
TRBV28	TRBJ2-7	NA	many	TGTGCCAGCAGTTTCAGGGGGGGGAACTACGAGCAGTACTTC	CASSFRGGNYEQYF
TRBV18	TRBJ2-5	NA	NA	TGTGCCAGCTCCCAGACGCCCCAAGAGACCCAGTACTTC	CASSQTPQETQYF
TRBV4-1	TRBJ1-2	TRBD1	few	TGCGCCAGCAGCCACCTGACAGGGACCTATGGCTACACCTTC	CASSHLTGTYGYTF
TRBV12-3/TRBV12-4	TRBJ2-4	NA	many	TGTGCCAGCAGTTTACTGTGGTCAGGAGCCAAAAACATTCAGTACTTC	CASSLLWSGAKNIQYF
TRBV24-1	TRBJ2-2	TRBD1	NA	TGTGCCACCAGTGATTTGCCCAGGGGGCTCGGGGAGCTGTCTTTT	CATSDLPRGLGELSF
TRBV7-9	TRBJ2-7	NA	many	TGTGCCAGCAGCTTTACAGGGCAACCCGAGCAGTACTTC	CASSFTGQPEQYF
TRBV6-5	TRBJ2-4	NA	NA	TGTGCCAGCAGTTACGCCAGGGAAGGGTTAGCCAAAAACATTAAGTACTTC	CASSYAREGLAKNIKYF
TRBV6-5	TRBJ2-7	NA	NA	TGTGCCAGCAGTTACGGAGGGGCTGGCTCCTACGAGCAGTACTTC	CASSYGGAGSYEQYF
TRBV20-1	TRBJ2-7	TRBD1	many	TGCAGTGCTAGAGATGGAGACAGGGTCTCCTACGAGCAGTACTTC	CSARDGDRVSYEQYF
TRBV7-2	TRBJ1-1	NA	many	TGTGCCAGCAGCTCCGGACACCCTGAAGCTTTCTTT	CASSSGHPEAFF